One sample yielded the 19 T cell receptor beta chains listed below, sequenced in a study of blood T cells in healthy people across ages. For the second PCR, which ran for about 7 to 11 cycles, a sample-barcoded 5' primer and a J-beta primer mix were used. Each CDR3 protein gets one entry after TCRdb re-called the 5' RACE reads with MiXCR. This sample carries roughly 2 million distinct CDR3 sequences, just under 50% of them seen once, and the ten largest clones take roughly 2.1%. The sample taken for sequencing was blood. These receptors all stem from a woman aged 40 to 55 in good health.

This chain joins TRBV20-1 and TRBJ2-6, with D maybe TRBD2 (6 bases). The germline CDR1 and CDR2 sequences are DFQATT and SNEGSKA (reference sequence). There are 16 residues in the CDR3. V was cut by 4 bases and J by 0 bases, with 13 bases left in between. DNA of the CDR3: TGCAGTGCTACCGGGAGAGAGAGCTCTGGGGCCAACGTCCTGACTTTC. Translating gives CSATGRESSGANVLTF.

This clonotype occurred a few times. V usage is TRBV24-1 and J usage is TRBJ2-5; D uncertain. V lost 3 bases and J 1 base, leaving 8 bases between the germline ends. CDR3 length: 14 amino acids. In germline, CDR1 is KGHDR, CDR2 SFDVKD. CDR3 sequence: CATSDQQIQETQYF. CDR3 DNA sequence: TGTGCCACCAGTGATCAACAGATCCAAGAGACCCAGTACTTC.

V gene TRBV7-2 combines with J gene TRBJ1-5; 7 nucleotides match TRBD1. Unmatched junction bases numbered 8, after V lost 2 bases and J lost 1 base. Germline CDR1 SGHTA, CDR2 FQGNSA. The CDR3 runs 17 residues. CDR3 nucleotide sequence: TGTGCCAGCAGCTTATTCCGTACAGGGGCAAGCAATCAGCCCCAGCATTTT. Protein sequence: CASSLFRTGASNQPQHF.

The gene calls are TRBV24-1 and TRBJ2-5, with D possibly TRBD2 on 6 matching bases. The CDR3 covers 14 residues. Trimming removed 3 bases from V and 0 bases from J, with 7 bases in between. In germline, CDR1 is KGHDR, CDR2 SFDVKD. In DNA form, the CDR3 reads TGTGCCACCAGTGATGGAGGGTACCAAGAGACCCAGTACTTC. This codes for CATSDGGYQETQYF.

The genes are TRBV6-4 and TRBJ2-5, with a possible D match to TRBD1 (6 bases). Trimming removed 5 bases from V and 2 bases from J, with 15 bases in between. CDR1 is MRHNA and CDR2 is SNTAGT in the germline V gene. This CDR3 comprises 15 residues. The CDR3 bases are TGTGCCAGCAGTCTTGAACAGGGACCACAAGAGACCCAGTACTTC. Residues: CASSLEQGPQETQYF.

This clonotype showed up just a few times. The V call is TRBV7-2, the J call TRBJ2-7; tentatively, D is TRBD1 or TRBD2 (5 bases each). The V gene lost 6 bases and the J gene lost 9 bases, with 24 bases spanning the gap. Germline-derived CDR1 and CDR2 are SGHTA and FQGNSA. The CDR3 spans 15 residues. CDR3 sequence: CASSPSRDPHWGQYF. The CDR3 nucleotides are TGTGCCAGCAGTCCCAGCCGGGACCCACATTGGGGGCAGTACTTC.

The rearrangement joins TRBV27 to TRBJ1-5, with 7 bases that match TRBD1. The junction had 7 bases not matched to a gene; V was cut back by 5 bases and J by 6 bases. Per germline, CDR1 MNHEY and CDR2 SMNVEV (reference sequence). The CDR3 is made up of 14 amino acids. CDR3 nucleotide sequence: TGTGCCAGCAGTCTACGACAGGGAGCTCAGCCCCAGCATTTT. Translated: CASSLRQGAQPQHF.

This clonotype appeared a few times. The chain joins TRBV20-1 to TRBJ2-6; D call uncertain. The CDR3 is 15 amino acids. Trimming cost V 0 bases and J 0 bases, with 6 bases left between them. The germline V gene has CDR1 DFQATT and CDR2 SNEGSKA (reference sequence). DNA for the CDR3: TGCAGTGCTAGAGATAGGAGCTCTGGGGCCAACGTCCTGACTTTC. Translated: CSARDRSSGANVLTF.

Many counts were recorded for this clonotype. The chain combines TRBV28 with TRBJ2-1; 11 bases are a match to TRBD2. The trim removed 5 bases at V and 7 bases at J, leaving 19 bases unmatched. CDR1 and CDR2 from the germline V gene are MDHEN and SYDVKM. There are 19 residues in the CDR3. Here the CDR3 DNA reads TGTGCCAGCAGTCTGTCTACGAACCCGGGACTAGCGGTTGTGAATGAGCAGTTCTTC. This sequence encodes CASSLSTNPGLAVVNEQFF.

The chain has TRBV5-1 and TRBJ1-2; 9 nucleotides match TRBD1. Per the germline V gene, CDR1 is SGHRS and CDR2 is YFSETQ. The CDR3 contains 15 residues. J lost 2 bases, V lost 5 bases, and 7 bases had no gene match. The CDR3 spells CASSDRDRENYGYTF. In DNA, the CDR3 is TGCGCCAGCAGTGACCGGGACAGGGAAAACTATGGCTACACCTTC.

This clonotype was detected a few times. The chain combines TRBV14 with TRBJ1-6; 7 nucleotides match TRBD1. V dropped 5 bases and J dropped 10; count of bases not matched to a gene: 5. The CDR3 contains 13 residues. Germline assignment: CDR1 SGHDN and CDR2 FVKESK. Here the CDR3 DNA reads TGTGCCAGCAGCAATATACAGGGGTCACCCCTCCACTTT. Translation: CASSNIQGSPLHF.

The chain combines TRBV9 with TRBJ2-1; D might be TRBD2 (6 bases). CDR1 is SGDLS and CDR2 is YYNGEE in the germline V gene. There are 16 residues in the CDR3. V was cut by 0 bases and J by 1 base, with 11 bases left in between. The CDR3 sequence: CASSVGTSISYNEQFF. CDR3 in DNA: TGTGCCAGCAGCGTAGGAACTAGCATTTCCTACAATGAGCAGTTCTTC.

The J gene is TRBJ2-5, the V gene TRBV6-1, with D unclear. Looked up from germline, CDR1 is MNHNS and CDR2 is SASEGT. The CDR3 loop spans 13 amino acids. The V and J ends lost 2 bases and 3 bases respectively, with 7 bases between them. CDR3 sequence (DNA): TGTGCCAGCAGTGAATATCAGGAAGAGACCCAGTACTTC. Its translation: CASSEYQEETQYF.

This chain joins TRBV28 and TRBJ1-4; D remains ambiguous. Germline values: CDR1 MDHEN, CDR2 SYDVKM. The CDR3 sequence is 14 residues long. Between the trimmed V and J ends, which lost 10 bases and 0 bases, there was a span of 12 bases. CDR3 nucleotide sequence: TGTGCCACCTATTCTAGAGCAACTAATGAAAAACTGTTTTTT. Translated: CATYSRATNEKLFF.

The J gene is TRBJ1-1, the V gene TRBV7-3; TRBD1 is a possible D gene (5 bases). CDR1 and CDR2 (germline): SGHTA, FQGTGA. Deletions cut 4 bases from V and 5 bases from J, with 14 bases between. This CDR3 region has 14 residues. CDR3 residues: CASSYQGDRTEAFF. The CDR3 DNA reads TGTGCCAGCAGCTACCAGGGTGATCGGACTGAAGCTTTCTTT.

The chain is built from TRBV4-1 and TRBJ2-7; D gene unclear. This CDR3 is 16 amino acids long. The V end lost 1 base, the J end lost 3 bases, and 16 bases lay between the germline ends. Germline V lookup: CDR1 MGHRA, CDR2 YSYEKL. The CDR3, as DNA: TGCGCCAGCAGCCAAGCCCTATTCGGCAGGATCTACGAGCAGTACTTC. Protein sequence: CASSQALFGRIYEQYF.

This clonotype was found a few times. The chain joins TRBV7-2 to TRBJ2-2; D gene ambiguous. V was clipped by 3 bases and J by 6 bases, with 8 bases between them. The CDR3 covers 13 residues. CDR1 SGHTA and CDR2 FQGNSA come from the germline V gene. The CDR3 protein is CASSFQGSGELFF. The CDR3 coding sequence is TGTGCCAGCAGCTTCCAAGGGTCCGGGGAGCTGTTTTTT.

This sequence joins TRBV29-1 and TRBJ2-1; perhaps TRBD2 as D (6 bases). CDR1 is SQVTM and CDR2 is ANQGSEA in the germline V gene. This CDR3 is 12 amino acids long. V was cut by 7 bases and J by 6 bases, with 13 bases left in between. The CDR3 DNA reads as TGCAGCGGTGCCGGGGGTGGCAATGAGCAGTTCTTC. This translates into CSGAGGGNEQFF.

This chain joins TRBV4-2 and TRBJ2-5, with TRBD1 as a possible D gene (5 bases). The CDR3 spans 15 residues. Germline lookup yields CDR1 LGHNA and CDR2 YNFKEQ. Trimming took 0 bases from V and 4 from J, leaving 12 bases between them. The CDR3 spells CASSQEIGARETQYF. CDR3 in DNA: TGTGCCAGCAGCCAAGAGATAGGGGCTAGAGAGACCCAGTACTTC.